The entry that follows covers one T cell receptor (beta chain) sequence. What it binds is not known. The sample is drawn from a study of identifying expanded T cells in peripheral blood. Overall study results and limits: Variance in clone template counts between roughly 2-week samples significantly increased with total template count across all healthy donors. Technical replicates showed around 1.1 changed clones; about 2 weeks about 16.4; four weeks 19.

Sequencing was performed with immunoSEQ multiplex PCR; in TCRdb, only in-frame clones are kept and a portion is missing. The sample includes more than 80,000 clones, around 88% of them seen just once. V lost 6 bases, J lost 7 bases, and 8 bases stayed unmatched. Germline-derived CDR1 and CDR2 are SQVTM and ANQGSEA. The CDR3 sequence is 13 residues long. During the collection period, no donor immune events like infections were recorded. Sequenced sample: blood. This TCR was recovered from a person aged 18 to 75 in good health. This chain joins TRBV29-1 and TRBJ2-2, with 7 bases lining up with TRBD1. The CDR3: CSVKRQGGGELFF. In nucleotides, the CDR3 is TGCAGCGTCAAAAGACAGGGCGGCGGGGAGCTGTTTTTT.